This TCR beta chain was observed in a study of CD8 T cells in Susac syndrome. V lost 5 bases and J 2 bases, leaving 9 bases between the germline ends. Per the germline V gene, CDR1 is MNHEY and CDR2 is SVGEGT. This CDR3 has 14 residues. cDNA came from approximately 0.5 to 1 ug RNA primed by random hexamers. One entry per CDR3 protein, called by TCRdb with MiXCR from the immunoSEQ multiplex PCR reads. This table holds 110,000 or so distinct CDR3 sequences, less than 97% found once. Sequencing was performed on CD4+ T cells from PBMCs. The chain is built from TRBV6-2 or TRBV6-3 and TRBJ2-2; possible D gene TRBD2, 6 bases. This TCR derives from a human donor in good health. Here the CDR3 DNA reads TGTGCCAGCAGTCCAGGACTAAACACCGGGGAGCTGTTTTTT. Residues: CASSPGLNTGELFF.